Listed below are T cell receptor beta chains from one sample, sequenced in a study of blood T cell repertoires in COVID-19. Profiling relied on immunoSEQ multiplex PCR, and the TCRdb table lists in-frame clones only, not all of them. The top ten hold roughly 5% of the sample, which has fewer than 300,000 clones, 85% seen once. Sequenced sample: peripheral blood. These receptors all come from a man aged 50 to 60 with active or convalescent COVID-19. The CDR3 runs from the conserved cysteine through the conserved F or W. A D gene is named only where the DNA matches it firmly. Clone size is not always given. Where it is, it says once, few, many or a class for expanded clones.

v_gene	abundance	j_gene	d_gene	CDR3nt	CDR3aa
TRBV28	NA	TRBJ1-5	NA	TGTGCCAGCAGCCTTGATGTGGGGGCTAATCAGCCCCAGCATTTT	CASSLDVGANQPQHF
TRBV21-1	once	TRBJ2-5	NA	TGTGCCAGCAGCCCCAAATCGGGGACCCAGTACTTC	CASSPKSGTQYF
TRBV18	NA	TRBJ1-3	NA	TGTGCCAGCTCACAGGGAGTTACTGGAAACACCATATATTTT	CASSQGVTGNTIYF
TRBV9	NA	TRBJ1-1	NA	TGTGCCAGCAGCGCAGGGATGAACACTGAAGCTTTCTTT	CASSAGMNTEAFF
TRBV19	once	TRBJ1-4	NA	TGTGCCAGTATTCGGGACTTTGGATTTGAAAAACTGTTTTTT	CASIRDFGFEKLFF
TRBV4-1	NA	TRBJ2-1	NA	TGCGCCAGCAGCCAACTTGGGCTTCCTCTCCACAATGAGCAGTTCTTC	CASSQLGLPLHNEQFF
TRBV5-4	NA	TRBJ2-1	NA	TGTGCCAGCAGCACCTCGACTAGCTCCTACAATGAGCAGTTCTTC	CASSTSTSSYNEQFF
TRBV2	NA	TRBJ2-3	NA	TGTGCCAGCAGTGAAGGACTCAGCACAGATACGCAGTATTTT	CASSEGLSTDTQYF
TRBV7-2	NA	TRBJ1-2	NA	TGTGCCAGCAGCGTGGACAGTGGGGACTATGGCTACACCTTC	CASSVDSGDYGYTF
TRBV27	NA	TRBJ2-7	NA	TGTGCCAGCAGTTCCTACGGGGGCGAGCAGTACTTC	CASSSYGGEQYF
TRBV7-8	NA	TRBJ1-3	TRBD1	TGTGCCAGCAGCGGAATCGGACAGGGGCTCGGAAACACCATATATTTT	CASSGIGQGLGNTIYF
TRBV5-1	NA	TRBJ2-7	NA	TGCGCCAGCAGTCGTAGCGGTAGCTCCTACGAGCAGTACTTC	CASSRSGSSYEQYF
TRBV25-1	NA	TRBJ1-1	TRBD1	TGTGCCAGCAGGCCGGACAGGGGGGATCACACTGAAGCTTTCTTT	CASRPDRGDHTEAFF
TRBV6-1	NA	TRBJ1-5	TRBD1	TGTGCCAGCAATGAACGTGGGACAGGGGGATATCAGCCCCAGCATTTT	CASNERGTGGYQPQHF
TRBV20-1	NA	TRBJ2-4	NA	TGCAGTGTTTTGACCGGGGACATTCAGTACTTC	CSVLTGDIQYF
TRBV7-9	few	TRBJ2-7	TRBD1	TGTGCCAGCAGCGCAAACAGGGGTCAGTACTTC	CASSANRGQYF
TRBV6-5	NA	TRBJ2-3	TRBD1	TGTGCCAGCAGTATTGACAGGGGAGATACGCAGTATTTT	CASSIDRGDTQYF
TRBV10-1	NA	TRBJ2-7	NA	TGCGCCAGCAGTGAGCCTACTTGCCCCAATAGGGAGTTGGCCTACGAGCAGTACTTC	CASSEPTCPNRELAYEQYF
TRBV11-2	NA	TRBJ1-1	NA	TGTGCCAGCAGCTTAGACGGGAAAACACGGGGTACTGAAGCTTTCTTT	CASSLDGKTRGTEAFF
TRBV11-2	NA	TRBJ2-3	TRBD2	TGTGCCAGCAGCCGACGGGGCGGGGGATCAGATACGCAGTATTTT	CASSRRGGGSDTQYF
TRBV19	once	TRBJ1-1	NA	TGTGCCAGTAACAAAGGGGGTTGGTACACTGAAGCTTTCTTT	CASNKGGWYTEAFF
TRBV28	NA	TRBJ2-7	NA	TGTGCCAGCAGTAAACAGGGTGCCCCCTACGAGCAGTACTTC	CASSKQGAPYEQYF
TRBV20-1	NA	TRBJ2-3	TRBD2	TGCAGTGCTAGTGAGGCGGGAGGTGCAGATACGCAGTATTTT	CSASEAGGADTQYF
TRBV7-3	NA	TRBJ2-3	NA	TGTGCCAGCAGCTTACTTGGGGTGGGACTCCACGGTGAGGCAGATACGCAGTATTTT	CASSLLGVGLHGEADTQYF
TRBV5-1	NA	TRBJ2-2	TRBD2	TGCGCCAGCAAGGGGCGGGAGTCGATCGGCGGGGAGCTGTTTTTT	CASKGRESIGGELFF
TRBV28	once	TRBJ2-3	NA	TGTGCCAGCAGTTCCATAATCTCGCTCGGGGGCGCGGGGGAATTGGATACGCAGTATTTT	CASSSIISLGGAGELDTQYF
TRBV28	NA	TRBJ2-1	NA	TGTGCCAGCACCTTAGCGGCGAGCTCCTACAATGAGCAGTTCTTC	CASTLAASSYNEQFF
TRBV9	NA	TRBJ1-2	TRBD1	TGTGCCAGCAGCCCCTACTCCGGGACAGGGGAGGGGGATGGCTACACCTTC	CASSPYSGTGEGDGYTF
TRBV9	NA	TRBJ2-7	TRBD1	TGTGCCAGCTCGAGGGACAGTTACTCCTACGAGCAGTACTTC	CASSRDSYSYEQYF
TRBV5-4	once	TRBJ2-7	NA	TGTGCCAGCAGCTTTAGAGGAAATTCCTACGAGCAGTACTTC	CASSFRGNSYEQYF
TRBV18	NA	TRBJ2-1	NA	TGTGCCAGCTCGTCCGTCGGGAGTTACAATGAGCAGTTCTTC	CASSSVGSYNEQFF
TRBV19	NA	TRBJ1-1	TRBD1	TGTGCCAGTCTGGGACAGGGGAACACTGAAGCTTTCTTT	CASLGQGNTEAFF
TRBV5-1	NA	TRBJ2-7	TRBD2	TGCGCCAGCAGCCCCGGGGGGGCTAGCCGCGAGCAGTACTTC	CASSPGGASREQYF
TRBV30	once	TRBJ2-7	TRBD2	TGTGCCTGGAGTCCCTGGGGTCTAGCGGGAGATAACGAGCAGTACTTC	CAWSPWGLAGDNEQYF
TRBV2	NA	TRBJ1-6	TRBD1	TGTGCCAGCAGGGGTATTACAGGGGCTGGGTCACCCCTCCACTTT	CASRGITGAGSPLHF
TRBV14	NA	TRBJ2-3	NA	TGTGCCAGCAGCCAAGGGTGGGCTACCCCCACAGATACGCAGTATTTT	CASSQGWATPTDTQYF
TRBV9	NA	TRBJ2-3	NA	TGTGCCAGCAGCGTTAGGGCGGGAGATACGCAGTATTTT	CASSVRAGDTQYF
TRBV10-2	NA	TRBJ2-5	TRBD2	TGCGCCAGCAGTGTTACGGGAGGGATGGAGACCCAGTACTTC	CASSVTGGMETQYF
TRBV28	NA	TRBJ2-3	TRBD2	TGTGCCAGCAGTTTGATTGGGGCGGGAGTCACAGATACGCAGTATTTT	CASSLIGAGVTDTQYF
TRBV28	NA	TRBJ2-7	TRBD1	TGTGCCAGCGGAACGGGACAGGGGGCATCAGAGCAGTACTTC	CASGTGQGASEQYF
TRBV5-1	NA	TRBJ2-3	NA	TGCGCCAGCAGAACTGATACAGATACGCAGTATTTT	CASRTDTDTQYF